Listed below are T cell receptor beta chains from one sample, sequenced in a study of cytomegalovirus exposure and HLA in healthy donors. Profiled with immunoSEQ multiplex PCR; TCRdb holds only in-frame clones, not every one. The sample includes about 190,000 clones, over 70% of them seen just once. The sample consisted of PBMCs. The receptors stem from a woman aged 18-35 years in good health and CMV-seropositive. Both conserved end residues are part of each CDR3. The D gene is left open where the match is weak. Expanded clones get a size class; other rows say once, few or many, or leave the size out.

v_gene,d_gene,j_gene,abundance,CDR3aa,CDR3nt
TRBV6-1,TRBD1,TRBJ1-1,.,CASSAHDRGGEAFF,TGTGCCAGCAGTGCCCACGACAGGGGAGGTGAAGCTTTCTTT
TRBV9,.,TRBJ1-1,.,CASSVEARGSEAFF,TGTGCCAGCAGCGTAGAGGCTAGGGGTTCTGAAGCTTTCTTT
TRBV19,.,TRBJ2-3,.,CASSMRQGSQYF,TGTGCCAGTAGTATGAGGCAGGGATCGCAGTATTTT
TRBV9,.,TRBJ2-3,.,CASSAQGGLGTDTQYF,TGTGCCAGCAGCGCGCAGGGGGGCCTTGGTACAGATACGCAGTATTTT
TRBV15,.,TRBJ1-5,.,CATSLGRESQHF,TGTGCCACCTCCCTCGGACGGGAGAGTCAGCATTTT
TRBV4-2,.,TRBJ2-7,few,CASSQAHSDSGTPIYEQYF,TGTGCCAGCAGCCAAGCCCACTCCGACTCCGGGACTCCAATCTACGAGCAGTACTTC
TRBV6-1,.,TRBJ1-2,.,CASSLGGGVGYGYTF,TGTGCCAGCAGTCTGGGAGGCGGGGTTGGCTATGGCTACACCTTC
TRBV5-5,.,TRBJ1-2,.,CASSLEVVGNGYTF,TGTGCCAGCAGTTTAGAAGTCGTGGGCAATGGCTACACCTTC
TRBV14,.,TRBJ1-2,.,CASSQVGESYGYTF,TGTGCCAGCAGCCAAGTCGGGGAAAGCTATGGCTACACCTTC
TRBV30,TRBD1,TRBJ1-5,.,CAWSRDRELYSNQPQHF,TGTGCCTGGAGCCGGGACAGGGAACTTTATAGCAATCAGCCCCAGCATTTT
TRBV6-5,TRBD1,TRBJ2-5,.,CASSPDRGGQTQYF,TGTGCCAGCAGTCCCGACAGGGGAGGACAGACCCAGTACTTC
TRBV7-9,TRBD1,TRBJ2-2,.,CSSSLNPNRGNTGELFF,TGTTCCAGCAGCTTAAATCCTAACAGGGGGAACACCGGGGAGCTGTTTTTT
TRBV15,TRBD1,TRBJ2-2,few,CATSTGTGVTGELFF,TGTGCCACCAGCACGGGGACAGGGGTCACCGGGGAGCTGTTTTTT
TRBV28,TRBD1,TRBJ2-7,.,CASISGRDRDYEQYF,TGTGCCAGCATCTCTGGCCGGGACAGAGACTACGAGCAGTACTTC
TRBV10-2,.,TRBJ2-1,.,CASRGASPGAYNEQFF,TGCGCCAGCCGGGGGGCGTCACCAGGGGCCTACAATGAGCAGTTCTTC
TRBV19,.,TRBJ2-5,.,CASTPDSQETQYF,TGTGCCAGTACTCCGGACAGCCAAGAGACCCAGTACTTC
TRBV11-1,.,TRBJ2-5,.,CASSAKGRETQYF,TGTGCCAGCAGCGCCAAGGGGCGGGAGACCCAGTACTTC
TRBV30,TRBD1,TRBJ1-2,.,CAWRQDRGDGYTF,TGTGCCTGGAGACAAGACAGGGGAGATGGCTACACCTTC
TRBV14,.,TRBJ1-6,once,CASSQDLTRNSPLHF,TGTGCCAGCAGCCAAGATTTAACTAGGAATTCACCCCTCCACTTT
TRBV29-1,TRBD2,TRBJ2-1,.,CSVEYPAGGDNEQFF,TGCAGCGTTGAATATCCAGCGGGGGGAGACAATGAGCAGTTCTTC
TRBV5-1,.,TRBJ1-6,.,CASSPGGQGSNSPLHF,TGCGCCAGCAGCCCTGGCGGTCAGGGGAGCAATTCACCCCTCCACTTT
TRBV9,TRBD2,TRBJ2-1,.,CASSVVPARGDDEQFF,TGTGCCAGCAGCGTAGTCCCGGCTCGGGGGGACGATGAGCAGTTCTTC
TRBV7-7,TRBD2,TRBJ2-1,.,CASSLLGTSGGADNEQFF,TGTGCTAGCAGCCTACTGGGGACTAGCGGGGGGGCCGACAATGAGCAGTTCTTC
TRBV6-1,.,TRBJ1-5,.,CASWERSNQPQHF,TGTGCCAGCTGGGAGCGTAGCAATCAGCCCCAGCATTTT
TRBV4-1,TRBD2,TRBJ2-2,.,CASSQLSGGITGELFF,TGCGCCAGCAGCCAACTTAGCGGGGGGATCACCGGGGAGCTGTTTTTT
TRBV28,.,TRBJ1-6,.,CASSLIRGNSPLHF,TGTGCCAGCAGCTTAATAAGGGGAAATTCACCCCTCCACTTT